These 14 T cell receptor beta chains were sequenced from one sample in a study of shared clonotypes between healthy human individuals. Here immunoSEQ multiplex PCR was the method, and the copy in TCRdb shows in-frame clones only, minus some. The sample holds approximately 2.3 million clones, approximately 93% seen once. Sequencing used naive CD4+ T cells from PBMCs. Stated subset: CD45RA+ positively selected. Receptor source: a man aged 18 to 30 in good health. Some clones in this sample may be carry-over from other donors' samples.

This rearrangement joins TRBV5-4 to TRBJ2-1; D gene unclear. The CDR3 contains 16 residues. Germline V CDR1 and CDR2: SGHNT, YYREEE (reference sequence). V lost 3 bases to trimming and J lost 0 bases, with 13 bases between them. CDR3 protein: CASSSRLASSYNEQFF. CDR3 sequence (DNA): TGTGCCAGCAGCTCGAGGTTGGCCAGCTCCTACAATGAGCAGTTCTTC.

A note on this clone: The identical CDR3 is also encoded by other nucleotide sequences in the sample. The chain has TRBV28 and TRBJ1-3, with TRBD1 identical over 8 bases. This CDR3 is built from 15 residues. Trimming at V came to 3 bases and at J to 2 bases, leaving 3 bases not matched to a gene. Germline V gene data show CDR1 as MDHEN and CDR2 as SYDVKM. The CDR3 loop is CASSFSQGAGNTIYF. The DNA for the CDR3 is TGTGCCAGCAGTTTCTCACAGGGGGCTGGAAACACCATATATTTT.

This clone was recorded only once. The V gene is TRBV7-9, the J gene TRBJ1-1; a weak D match, TRBD1 (5 bases). Germline loops: CDR1 SEHNR, CDR2 FQNEAQ (reference sequence). Trimming stripped 4 bases from V and 9 bases from J, with 21 bases between. The CDR3 is 15 residues long. This CDR3 is CASSYLGGRASQAFF. CDR3 DNA sequence: TGTGCCAGCAGCTACCTAGGTGGCAGGGCATCACAAGCTTTCTTT.

The gene calls are TRBV21-1 and TRBJ2-5; the D segment call TRBD1 is taken from the table without a DNA check. TRBV21-1 is a pseudogene locus. The CDR3 extends over 16 amino acids. The chain's CDR3 is CASSKPWDRLQETQYF. DNA for the CDR3: TGTGCCAGCAGCAAGCCCTGGGACAGGCTTCAAGAGACCCAGTACTTC.

Worth noting for this clone: Other DNA sequences in this specimen translate into the identical CDR3. The rearrangement uses TRBV18 and TRBJ2-3, with a possible D match to TRBD2 (5 bases). Deletions cut 0 bases from V and 0 bases from J, with 10 bases between. Per germline, CDR1 KGHSH and CDR2 LQKENI. There are 16 residues in the CDR3. The CDR3 here is CASSPPAGSSTDTQYF. In DNA form, the CDR3 reads TGTGCCAGCTCACCACCGGCGGGTTCTAGCACAGATACGCAGTATTTT. Based on the CDR3 plus reference TRBV18 and TRBJ2-3, the full variable domain is NAGVMQNPRHLVRRRGQEARLRCSPMKGHSHVYWYRQLPEEGLKFMVYLQKENIIDESGMPKERFSAEFPKEGPSILRIQQVVRGDSAAYFCASSPPAGSSTDTQYFGPGTRLTVL.

A remark on this clone: The sample contains more than one DNA sequence encoding this CDR3. V usage is TRBV18 and J usage is TRBJ2-7; no definite D call. Germline CDR1 and CDR2: KGHSH and LQKENI. Trimming cost V 3 bases and J 5 bases, with 8 bases left between them. The CDR3 consists of 12 residues. The CDR3 DNA is TGTGCCAGCTCACCGTCGGGCGACGAGCAGTACTTC. Encoded protein: CASSPSGDEQYF.

This chain uses TRBV6-5 with TRBJ2-1; D is uncertain. V was trimmed by 6 bases and J by 10 bases, leaving 19 bases between them. Germline V lookup: CDR1 MNHEY, CDR2 SVGAGI. The CDR3 consists of 14 residues. CDR3 nucleotides: TGTGCCAGCAGCCCAGGCATGCCGAACGGGGAGCAGTTCTTC. It codes for CASSPGMPNGEQFF.

The chain has TRBV6-5 and TRBJ2-1; D may match TRBD1 or TRBD2 (5 bases each). The CDR3 spans 14 residues. Trimming removed 4 bases from V and 0 bases from J, with 7 bases in between. Germline lookup yields CDR1 MNHEY and CDR2 SVGAGI. The DNA of the CDR3 is TGTGCCAGCAGTTGGGGGATCTCCTACAATGAGCAGTTCTTC. Its translation is CASSWGISYNEQFF.

The rearrangement joins TRBV10-3 to TRBJ1-5; TRBD1 agrees at 7 bases. CDR3 length: 15 amino acids. J gave up 9 bases and V 0 bases, and 8 bases lay outside the gene matches. The germline gives CDR1 ENHRY, CDR2 SYGVKD. The CDR3 DNA reads TGTGCCATCAGTGAGTCGACAGGGACCCAGGTGCCCCAGCATTTT. It is translated as CAISESTGTQVPQHF.

The chain combines TRBV9 with TRBJ2-6; 10 bases match TRBD1. The CDR3 loop spans 16 amino acids. The junction had 4 bases not matched to a gene; V was cut back by 5 bases and J by 2 bases. Germline lookup yields CDR1 SGDLS and CDR2 YYNGEE. CDR3 protein: CASSRQGAPGANVLTF. DNA for the CDR3: TGTGCCAGCAGTAGACAGGGGGCGCCTGGGGCCAACGTCCTGACTTTC.

The V gene is TRBV7-8, the J gene TRBJ1-5; tentative D call: TRBD1 (5 bases). This CDR3 comprises 17 residues. Trimming took off 5 bases at V and 3 bases at J, with 20 bases between the two ends. Germline V lookup: CDR1 SGHVS, CDR2 FQNEAQ. The DNA of the CDR3 is TGTGCCAGCAGCCCAGGGACGGCTATAGGTATCAATCAGCCCCAGCATTTT. Amino acid sequence: CASSPGTAIGINQPQHF.

V gene TRBV6-6 combines with J gene TRBJ2-1, with D maybe TRBD1 (6 bases). Germline V CDR1 and CDR2: MNHNY, SVGAGI (reference sequence). V dropped 2 bases and J dropped 5 bases, with 16 bases sitting between them. There are 16 residues in the CDR3. DNA for the CDR3: TGTGCCAGCAGTTACCCTACAGGGCGAGAGGACAATGAGCAGTTCTTC. Its translation is CASSYPTGREDNEQFF.

The chain carries TRBV29-1 and TRBJ2-2, with a tentative D call TRBD2 (6 bases). The germline gives CDR1 SQVTM, CDR2 ANQGSEA. The V end lost 7 bases, the J end lost 6 bases, and 9 bases lay between the germline ends. This CDR3 has 11 residues. The CDR3 DNA reads TGCAGCGGGAGGAGGGCCGGGGAGCTGTTTTTT. As protein: CSGRRAGELFF.

This chain joins TRBV20-1 and TRBJ2-3; D call uncertain. V lost 6 bases and J lost 4, with 8 bases in between. Germline V lookup: CDR1 DFQATT, CDR2 SNEGSKA (reference sequence). This CDR3 is built from 11 residues. The chain's CDR3 is CSAPFSDTQYF. CDR3 bases: TGCAGTGCGCCATTCTCAGATACGCAGTATTTT.